Sequencing of this TCR beta chain was carried out in a study of T cells after yellow fever vaccination. Germline CDR1 is SGHTA and CDR2 is FQGNSA. The CDR3 extends over 17 amino acids. J lost 3 bases, V lost 4 bases, and 14 bases had no gene match. TCRdb processed the 5' RACE reads anew with MiXCR; each CDR3 protein has one entry. The table has about 260,000 distinct CDR3 sequences, under 15% seen once. This clonotype turned up a few times. This clonotype originated in a man aged 30 to 45 who received the YFV17D yellow fever vaccine. Here the sequenced sample was CD4+ T cells sorted from PBMCs, taken 45 days after the yellow fever booster vaccination. J is TRBJ2-7 and V is TRBV7-2; 8 bases fit TRBD1. Here the CDR3 DNA reads TGTGCCAGCAGCTCACAAGCACCCGGGACAGGCCTCTACGAGCAGTACTTC. It specifies CASSSQAPGTGLYEQYF.